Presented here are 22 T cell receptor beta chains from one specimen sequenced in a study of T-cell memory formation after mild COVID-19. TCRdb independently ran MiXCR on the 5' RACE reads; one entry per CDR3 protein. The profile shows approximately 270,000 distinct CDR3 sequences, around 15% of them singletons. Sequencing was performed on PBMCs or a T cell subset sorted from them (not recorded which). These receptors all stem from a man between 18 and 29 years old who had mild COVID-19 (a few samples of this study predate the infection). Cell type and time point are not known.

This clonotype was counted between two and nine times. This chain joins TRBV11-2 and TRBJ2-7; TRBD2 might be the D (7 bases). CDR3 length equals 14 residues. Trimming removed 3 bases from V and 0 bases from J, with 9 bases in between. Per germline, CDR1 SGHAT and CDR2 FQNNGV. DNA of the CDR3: TGTGCCAGCAGCTTTGGGGGGGCCTCCTACGAGCAGTACGTC. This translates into CASSFGGASYEQYV.

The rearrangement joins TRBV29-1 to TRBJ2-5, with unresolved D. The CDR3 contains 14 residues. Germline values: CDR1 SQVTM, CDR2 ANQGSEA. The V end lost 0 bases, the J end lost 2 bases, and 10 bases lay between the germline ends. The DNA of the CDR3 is TGCAGCGTTGAAGATTTCGGCGGTCAAGAGACCCAGTACTTC. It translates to CSVEDFGGQETQYF.

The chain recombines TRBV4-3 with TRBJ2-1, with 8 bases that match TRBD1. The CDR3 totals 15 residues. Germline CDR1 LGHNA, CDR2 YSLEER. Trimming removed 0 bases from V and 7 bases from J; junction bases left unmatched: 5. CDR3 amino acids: CASSQEAGGRNEQFF. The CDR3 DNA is TGCGCCAGCAGCCAAGAGGCAGGGGGCAGGAATGAGCAGTTCTTC.

CDR3 residues: CASFGDGNNQPQHF. Here the CDR3 DNA reads TGTGCCAGCTTCGGGGACGGGAACAATCAGCCCCAGCATTTT. The chain carries TRBV18 and TRBJ1-5; D perhaps matches TRBD1 (5 bases). CDR1 KGHSH and CDR2 LQKENI come from the germline V gene. CDR3 length: 14 residues. V was clipped by 7 bases and J by 3 bases, with 13 bases between them.

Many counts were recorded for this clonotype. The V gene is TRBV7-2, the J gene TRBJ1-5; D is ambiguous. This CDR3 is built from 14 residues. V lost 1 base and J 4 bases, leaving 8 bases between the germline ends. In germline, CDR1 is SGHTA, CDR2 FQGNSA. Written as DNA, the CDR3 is TGTGCCAGCAGCTTAGACGGACTGAATCAGCCCCAGCATTTT. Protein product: CASSLDGLNQPQHF.

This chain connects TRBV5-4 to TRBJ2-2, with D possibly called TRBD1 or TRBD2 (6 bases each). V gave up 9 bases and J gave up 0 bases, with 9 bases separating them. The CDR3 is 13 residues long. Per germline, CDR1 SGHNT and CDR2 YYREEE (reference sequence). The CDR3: CATGGANTGELFF. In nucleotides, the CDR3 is TGTGCCACCGGGGGCGCGAACACCGGGGAGCTGTTTTTT. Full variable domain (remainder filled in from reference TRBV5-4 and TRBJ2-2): ETGVTQSPTHLIKTRGQQVTLRCSSQSGHNTVSWYQQALGQGPQFIFQYYREEENGRGNFPPRFSGLQFPNYSSELNVNALELDDSALYLCATGGANTGELFFGEGSRLTVL.

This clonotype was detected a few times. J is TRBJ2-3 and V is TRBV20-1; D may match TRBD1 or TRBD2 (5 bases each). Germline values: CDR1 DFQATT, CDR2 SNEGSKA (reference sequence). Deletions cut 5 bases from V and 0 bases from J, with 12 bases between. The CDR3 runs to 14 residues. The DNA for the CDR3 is TGCAGTGCTCGACAGTGGACTAGCACAGATACGCAGTATTTT. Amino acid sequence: CSARQWTSTDTQYF.

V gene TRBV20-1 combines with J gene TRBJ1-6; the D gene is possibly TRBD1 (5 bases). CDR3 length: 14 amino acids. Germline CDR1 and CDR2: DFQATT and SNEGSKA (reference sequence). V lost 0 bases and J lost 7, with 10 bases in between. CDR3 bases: TGCAGTGCTAGAGATCCAGGGTCGAATTCACCCCTCCACTTT. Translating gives CSARDPGSNSPLHF.

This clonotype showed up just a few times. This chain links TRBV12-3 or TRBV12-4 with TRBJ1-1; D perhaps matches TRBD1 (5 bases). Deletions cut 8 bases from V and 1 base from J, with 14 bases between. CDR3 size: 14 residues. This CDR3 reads CASGTSGTNTEAFF. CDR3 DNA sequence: TGTGCCAGCGGGACGAGTGGGACGAACACTGAAGCTTTCTTT.

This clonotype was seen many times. The CDR3 spells CASSIVQGAQYF. The CDR3 nucleotides are TGTGCCAGTAGTATCGTTCAGGGGGCGCAGTATTTT. The chain joins TRBV19 to TRBJ2-3, with 7 bases aligning to TRBD1. The germline gives CDR1 LNHDA, CDR2 SQIVND (reference sequence). The CDR3 is 12 amino acids. V lost 3 bases and J lost 10; bases outside the gene matches: 4.

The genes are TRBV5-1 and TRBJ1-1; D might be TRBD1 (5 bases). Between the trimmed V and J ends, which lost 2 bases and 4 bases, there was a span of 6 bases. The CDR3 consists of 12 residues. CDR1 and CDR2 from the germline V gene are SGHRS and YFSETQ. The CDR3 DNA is TGCGCCAGCAGCTTCGGGGCCACTGAAGCTTTCTTT. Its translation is CASSFGATEAFF.

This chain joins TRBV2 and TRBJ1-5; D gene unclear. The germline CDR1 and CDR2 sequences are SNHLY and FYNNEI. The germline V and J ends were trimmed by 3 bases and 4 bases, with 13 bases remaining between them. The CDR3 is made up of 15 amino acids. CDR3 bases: TGTGCCAGCAGTGAGGGCGCACAGCCGAATCAGCCCCAGCATTTT. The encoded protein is CASSEGAQPNQPQHF. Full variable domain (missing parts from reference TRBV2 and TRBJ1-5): EPEVTQTPSHQVTQMGQEVILRCVPISNHLYFYWYRQILGQKVEFLVSFYNNEISEKSEIFDDQFSVERPDGSNFTLKIRSTKLEDSAMYFCASSEGAQPNQPQHFGDGTRLSIL.

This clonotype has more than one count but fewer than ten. The CDR3 protein is CASSPAAGGLPETQYF. CDR3 coding DNA: TGCGCCAGCAGCCCCGCTGCGGGGGGGCTTCCGGAGACCCAGTACTTC. The genes are TRBV4-3 and TRBJ2-5; 9 nucleotides agree with TRBD2. The J segment lost 5 bases and the V segment lost 4 bases, leaving 11 bases of the junction unmatched. This CDR3 has 16 residues. Germline V gene sequence: CDR1 LGHNA, CDR2 YSLEER.

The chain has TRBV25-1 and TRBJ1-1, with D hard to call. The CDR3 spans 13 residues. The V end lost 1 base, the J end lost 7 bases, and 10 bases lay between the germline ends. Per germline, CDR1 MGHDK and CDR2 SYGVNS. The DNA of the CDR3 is TGTGCCAGCAGTGAATTCGGGCGGATTGAAGCTTTCTTT. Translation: CASSEFGRIEAFF. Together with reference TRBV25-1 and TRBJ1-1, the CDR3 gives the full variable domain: EADIYQTPRYLVIGTGKKITLECSQTMGHDKMYWYQQDPGMELHLIHYSYGVNSTEKGDLSSESTVSRIRTEHFPLTLESARPSHTSQYLCASSEFGRIEAFFGQGTRLTVV.

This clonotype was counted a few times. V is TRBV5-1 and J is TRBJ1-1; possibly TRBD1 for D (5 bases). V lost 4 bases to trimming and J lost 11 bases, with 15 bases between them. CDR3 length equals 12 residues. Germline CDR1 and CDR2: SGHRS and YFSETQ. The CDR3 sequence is CASSASGNMAFF. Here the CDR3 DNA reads TGCGCCAGCAGCGCCTCAGGGAATATGGCTTTCTTT.

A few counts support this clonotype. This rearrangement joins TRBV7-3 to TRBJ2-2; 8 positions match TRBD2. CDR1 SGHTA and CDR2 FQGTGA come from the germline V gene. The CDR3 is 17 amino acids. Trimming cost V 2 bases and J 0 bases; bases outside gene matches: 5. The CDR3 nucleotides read TGTGCCAGCAGCTTAGGCCCGACTAGCGCGAACACCGGGGAGCTGTTTTTT. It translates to CASSLGPTSANTGELFF.

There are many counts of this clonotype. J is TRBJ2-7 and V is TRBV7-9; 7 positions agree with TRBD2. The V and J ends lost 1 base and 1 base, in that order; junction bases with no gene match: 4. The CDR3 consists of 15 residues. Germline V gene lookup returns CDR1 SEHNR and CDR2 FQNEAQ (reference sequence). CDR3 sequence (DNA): TGTGCCAGCAGCTTAGTTAGCGGGCGATCCTACGAGCAGTACTTC. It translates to CASSLVSGRSYEQYF.

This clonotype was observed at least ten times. CDR3 amino acids: CASSRIGTLETQYF. The CDR3 DNA reads as TGTGCCAGCAGCCGAATTGGGACGCTGGAGACCCAGTACTTC. The rearrangement uses TRBV3-1 and TRBJ2-5; either TRBD1 or TRBD2 may fit D (5 bases each). The germline V and J ends were trimmed by 4 bases and 5 bases, with 14 bases remaining between them. The germline gives CDR1 LGHDT, CDR2 YNNKEL (reference sequence). The CDR3 spans 14 residues.

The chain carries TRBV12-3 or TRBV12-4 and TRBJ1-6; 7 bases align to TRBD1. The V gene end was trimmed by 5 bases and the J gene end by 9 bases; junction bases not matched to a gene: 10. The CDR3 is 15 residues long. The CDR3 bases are TGTGCCAGCAGTCCCCGGACAGGAGGGAGTTCACCCCTCCACTTT. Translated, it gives CASSPRTGGSSPLHF.

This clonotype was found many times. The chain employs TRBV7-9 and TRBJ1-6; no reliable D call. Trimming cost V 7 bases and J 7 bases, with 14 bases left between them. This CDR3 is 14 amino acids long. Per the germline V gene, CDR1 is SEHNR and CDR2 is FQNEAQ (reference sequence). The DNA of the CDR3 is TGTGCCAGCACCCAAGACGGCGGGAATTCACCCCTCCACTTT. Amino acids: CASTQDGGNSPLHF.

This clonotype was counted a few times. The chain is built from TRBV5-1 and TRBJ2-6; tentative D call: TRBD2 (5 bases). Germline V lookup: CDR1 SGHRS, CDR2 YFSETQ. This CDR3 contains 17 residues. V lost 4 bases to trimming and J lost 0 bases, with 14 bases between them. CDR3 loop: CASSPRQTSSGANVLTF. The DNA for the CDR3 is TGCGCCAGCAGCCCACGCCAAACTAGCTCTGGGGCCAACGTCCTGACTTTC. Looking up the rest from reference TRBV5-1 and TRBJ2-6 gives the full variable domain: KAGVTQTPRYLIKTRGQQVTLSCSPISGHRSVSWYQQTPGQGLQFLFEYFSETQRNKGNFPGRFSGRQFSNSRSEMNVSTLELGDSALYLCASSPRQTSSGANVLTFGAGSRLTVL.

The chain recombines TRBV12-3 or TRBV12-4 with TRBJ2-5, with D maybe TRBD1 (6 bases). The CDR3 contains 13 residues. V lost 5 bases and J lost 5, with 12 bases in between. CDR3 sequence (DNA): TGTGCCAGCAGTACAGGGTACTGGGAGACCCAGTACTTC. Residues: CASSTGYWETQYF.